This TCR beta chain appears in the sequencing data of a study of blood T cell repertoires in COVID-19. Study background: The United States, Italy and Spain provided the acute and convalescent COVID-19 samples.

Trimming pared 4 bases from V and 6 bases from J, leaving 20 bases between. The CDR3 extends over 16 amino acids. The germline CDR1 and CDR2 sequences are LGHNA and YNFKEQ. As processed by the authors: Reference gene primer amplification yielded estimated nucleated cell counts. TCRdb's table, derived via immunoSEQ multiplex PCR, lists solely in-frame clones and lacks some. That table supplies the V and J calls and clone size; D and trimming were determined from the DNA. The data show 300,000 to 450,000 clones, over 75% seen once. The rearrangement uses TRBV4-2 and TRBJ2-3, with D tentatively TRBD2 (5 bases). The receptor was derived from a man aged 25-40 years who had recovered from COVID-19. Sample: PBMCs or T cells enriched from blood (not recorded which). CDR3 in amino acids: CASSPPDEGEVDTQYF. The CDR3 DNA reads TGTGCCAGCAGCCCCCCGGACGAGGGCGAGGTGGATACGCAGTATTTT.